The following is a T cell receptor beta chain sequence with its context. Its antigen is still unknown. Unique molecular identifiers were added to individual cDNA molecules. TCRdb re-derived calls from the 5' RACE reads in MiXCR, one entry per CDR3 protein. The table records roughly 40,000 distinct CDR3 sequences, under 7.5% of them present only once. These data come from a study of early T cells in non-severe SARS-CoV-2 infection. Study-wide background: Unsorted whole-blood RNA was sequenced in bulk, leaving chains unpaired.

The study's findings and limits: Using VDJdb, the matching emphasized anti-spike CD8 responses while missing private and CD4 specificities.

Germline loops: CDR1 DFQATT, CDR2 SNEGSKA (reference sequence). V lost 4 bases and J 0 bases, leaving 9 bases between the germline ends. CDR3 length: 13 residues. The rearrangement joins TRBV20-1 to TRBJ2-5; perhaps D is TRBD1 or TRBD2 (5 bases each). The sequenced sample was whole blood. This TCR derives from an adult who was a healthcare worker with PCR-confirmed SARS-CoV-2 infection or an uninfected control (not recorded which). This CDR3 reads CSATGTDQETQYF. The DNA for the CDR3 is TGCAGTGCTACCGGGACGGACCAAGAGACCCAGTACTTC.